Shown below are 13 T cell receptor beta chains from a single sample sequenced in a study of cytomegalovirus exposure and HLA in healthy donors. The PCR contained 60 Vbeta and 13 Jbeta primers. The method was immunoSEQ multiplex PCR; TCRdb's version includes in-frame clones alone and lacks a portion of them. The sample includes roughly 150,000 clones, roughly 80% of them seen just once. Sequenced input: PBMCs. These receptor sequences come from a man between 45 and 60 years old in good health and CMV-seropositive.

The chain employs TRBV19 and TRBJ2-2; D might be TRBD1 (5 bases). Germline V gives CDR1 LNHDA, CDR2 SQIVND (reference sequence). Trimming cost V 3 bases and J 1 base, with 9 bases left between them. The CDR3 has 15 amino acids. The DNA for the CDR3 is TGTGCCAGTAGTATGACAGCCATGAACACCGGGGAGCTGTTTTTT. This translates into CASSMTAMNTGELFF.

V is TRBV7-2 and J is TRBJ2-7, with no clear D. Germline loops: CDR1 SGHTA, CDR2 FQGNSA. The CDR3 runs 13 residues. Deletions cut 1 base from V and 3 bases from J, with 7 bases between. The CDR3 sequence is CASSLGLGYEQYF. The CDR3 DNA is TGTGCCAGCAGCTTAGGTCTAGGCTACGAGCAGTACTTC.

V is TRBV4-3 and J is TRBJ2-3; 7 nucleotides align to TRBD2. Germline-derived CDR1 and CDR2 are LGHNA and YSLEER. Germline trimming cut 0 bases from V and 8 bases from J; bases unmatched to any gene: 8. The CDR3 extends over 15 amino acids. The CDR3 sequence: CASSQDRLASGTQYF. In DNA form, the CDR3 reads TGCGCCAGCAGCCAAGATCGACTAGCATCGGGTACGCAGTATTTT.

This clone showed up just a few times. This sequence joins TRBV5-1 and TRBJ2-7, with 7 nucleotides matching TRBD1. Germline trimming cut 0 bases from V and 4 bases from J; bases unmatched to any gene: 1. The CDR3 has 13 residues. Per the germline V gene, CDR1 is SGHRS and CDR2 is YFSETQ. As DNA, the CDR3 is TGCGCCAGCAGCTTGGCGGGACAGTACGAGCAGTACTTC. Protein product: CASSLAGQYEQYF.

Only a few counts were recorded for this clone. The rearrangement links TRBV6-1 to TRBJ1-2; 9 bases are a match to TRBD1. Trimming at V came to 5 bases and at J to 8 bases, leaving 3 bases not matched to a gene. Germline V CDR1 and CDR2: MNHNS, SASEGT. The CDR3 runs 12 residues. CDR3 sequence (DNA): TGTGCCAGCAGTACAGGGGGCGCGGGCTACACCTTC. It encodes CASSTGGAGYTF.

V gene TRBV28 combines with J gene TRBJ1-1, with D perhaps matching TRBD1 (5 bases). Trimming stripped 5 bases from V and 7 bases from J, with 11 bases between. The CDR3 is 12 residues long. Germline-derived CDR1 and CDR2 are MDHEN and SYDVKM. CDR3 residues: CASSLRQREAFF. The CDR3 nucleotides are TGTGCCAGCAGTCTAAGACAGCGTGAAGCTTTCTTT.

V gene TRBV25-1 combines with J gene TRBJ2-7; possible D gene TRBD1, 5 bases. V was pared by 2 bases and J by 3 bases, with 8 bases between. The CDR3 has 13 residues. Germline-derived CDR1 and CDR2 are MGHDK and SYGVNS. Here the CDR3 reads CASSELDSYEQYF. CDR3 sequence (DNA): TGTGCCAGCAGTGAACTAGACAGCTACGAGCAGTACTTC.

The chain combines TRBV7-3 with TRBJ2-1, with 9 bases aligning to TRBD1. The CDR3 loop spans 16 amino acids. With V trimmed by 5 bases and J by 6 bases, 11 bases remained unmatched. Germline CDR1 reads SGHTA; CDR2 reads FQGTGA. CDR3 region: CASSPRGDREINEQFF. In DNA, the CDR3 is TGTGCCAGCAGCCCTCGGGGGGACAGGGAAATCAATGAGCAGTTCTTC.

The genes are TRBV10-2 and TRBJ2-1, with 8 positions matching TRBD1. This CDR3 is 13 amino acids long. CDR1 is WSHSY, CDR2 SAAADI, per germline. V shed 7 bases, J shed 7 bases, and the junction held 6 bases outside the gene matches. The CDR3 DNA sequence: TGCGCCAGCACCCGCAGGGGGCAGAATGAGCAGTTCTTC. Its translation: CASTRRGQNEQFF.

The chain is built from TRBV4-1 and TRBJ1-2; D ambiguous. The germline V and J ends were trimmed by 4 bases and 4 bases, with 10 bases remaining between them. The CDR3 totals 13 residues. Germline values: CDR1 MGHRA, CDR2 YSYEKL. CDR3 coding DNA: TGCGCCAGCAGCCTCGGGATTCTCTATGGCTACACCTTC. Amino acid sequence: CASSLGILYGYTF.

V is TRBV19 and J is TRBJ2-7; possibly TRBD1 for D (5 bases). V was shortened by 2 bases and J by 5 bases, with 7 bases between the two germline ends. This CDR3 is built from 12 residues. Germline V gene lookup returns CDR1 LNHDA and CDR2 SQIVND (reference sequence). CDR3 in amino acids: CASSISRDEQYF. Written as DNA, the CDR3 is TGTGCCAGTAGTATATCCAGGGACGAGCAGTACTTC.

The chain is built from TRBV10-3 and TRBJ1-6; D call uncertain. The V gene lost 8 bases and the J gene lost 11 bases, with 13 bases spanning the gap. This CDR3 is 12 amino acids long. Germline V lookup: CDR1 ENHRY, CDR2 SYGVKD. The chain's CDR3 is CAIGEGLAPLHF. The CDR3 coding sequence is TGTGCCATCGGGGAGGGTTTGGCACCCCTCCACTTT.

The gene calls are TRBV4-3 and TRBJ2-7, with TRBD2 identical over 7 bases. This CDR3 contains 16 residues. Trimming at V came to 2 bases and at J to 3 bases, leaving 10 bases not matched to a gene. Germline values: CDR1 LGHNA, CDR2 YSLEER. CDR3 loop: CASSQTAGDRYYEQYF. The DNA of the CDR3 is TGCGCCAGCAGCCAAACTGCGGGGGACCGATACTACGAGCAGTACTTC.